These T cell receptor beta chains were read from a single sample in a study of T-cell reconstitution after alpha-beta-depleted transplantation in children. TCRdb ran MiXCR on the PCR reads and lists one entry per CDR3 protein. This sample has about 240,000 distinct CDR3 sequences; under 30% occur once, and the top ten carry around 2.5%. The sequencing used PBMCs, collected before TCRalphabeta/CD19-depleted stem cell transplant. These receptors were obtained from a girl aged 2-10 years with Fanconi anemia, due to receive a stem cell transplant. The CDR3 runs from the conserved cysteine through the conserved F or W. A D gene is named only where the DNA matches it firmly. The size entry is marked missing in some rows and otherwise reads once, few, many or a size class.

TRBJ1-6 many 15 TRBV20-1 TRBD1 CSASPPGQGPSPLHF TGCAGTGCGTCCCCCCCGGGACAGGGGCCTTCACCCCTCCACTTT
TRBJ2-1 NA 15 TRBV6-5 TRBD2 CASSYPGLAGNEQFF TGTGCCAGCAGTTACCCGGGACTAGCGGGCAATGAGCAGTTCTTC
TRBJ2-2 NA 14 TRBV24-1 NA CATRKNSNTGELFF TGTGCCACACGTAAGAACTCGAACACCGGGGAGCTGTTTTTT
TRBJ2-7 NA 12 TRBV29-1 TRBD1 CSVGQGANEQYF TGCAGCGTGGGACAGGGGGCGAACGAGCAGTACTTC
TRBJ2-7 NA 12 TRBV29-1 TRBD2 CSVSGSFYEQYF TGCAGCGTTAGCGGGAGTTTCTACGAGCAGTACTTC
TRBJ2-7 NA 16 TRBV6-5 NA CASSYSTVTAYYEQYF TGTGCCAGCAGTTACTCGACCGTTACGGCTTATTACGAGCAGTACTTC
TRBJ2-5 many 15 TRBV3-1 NA CASSQEVVEQETQYF TGTGCCAGCAGCCAAGAAGTTGTGGAGCAAGAGACCCAGTACTTC
TRBJ2-7 many 12 TRBV20-1 NA CSARAGVREQYF TGCAGTGCTAGAGCGGGAGTTAGGGAGCAGTACTTC
TRBJ2-3 many 15 TRBV12-3/TRBV12-4 NA CASSLPGTSTDTQYF TGTGCCAGCAGTTTACCCGGGACTAGCACAGATACGCAGTATTTT
TRBJ2-7 many 13 TRBV27 NA CASSLWGPYEQYF TGTGCCAGCAGTTTATGGGGGCCCTACGAGCAGTACTTC
TRBJ2-5 NA 15 TRBV6-5 TRBD2 CASSSSGGTVGTQYF TGTGCCAGCAGTTCGAGCGGGGGAACCGTCGGGACCCAGTACTTC
TRBJ2-7 many 14 TRBV29-1 NA CSVFDRRRSYEQYF TGCAGCGTTTTCGACAGGCGCCGCTCCTACGAGCAGTACTTC
TRBJ2-3 NA 15 TRBV12-3/TRBV12-4 NA CASSLKVVSTDTQYF TGTGCCAGCAGTTTAAAGGTGGTAAGCACAGATACGCAGTATTTT
TRBJ2-7 many 15 TRBV28 TRBD1 CASSSPRDRDYEQYF TGTGCCAGCAGTTCTCCCCGGGACAGGGACTACGAGCAGTACTTC
TRBJ2-7 few 13 TRBV28 NA CASSSTGPYEQYF TGTGCCAGCAGTTCAACAGGACCCTACGAGCAGTACTTC
TRBJ1-1 many 13 TRBV14 NA CASSLRGGTEAFF TGTGCCAGCAGCCTAAGGGGAGGGACTGAAGCTTTCTTT
TRBJ2-1 many 17 TRBV12-3/TRBV12-4 TRBD2 CASSPPLLAGGLNEQFF TGTGCCAGCAGCCCACCCCTACTAGCGGGGGGATTAAATGAGCAGTTCTTC
TRBJ2-7 NA 14 TRBV7-2 TRBD1 CASRALGQAYEQYF TGTGCCAGCAGAGCCTTAGGACAGGCCTACGAGCAGTACTTC
TRBJ1-1 once 13 TRBV11-2 NA CASTDLSNTEAFF TGTGCCAGCACCGACTTATCAAACACTGAAGCTTTCTTT
TRBJ2-3 NA 14 TRBV28 NA CASSLRQVTDTQYF TGTGCCAGCAGCCTTAGACAGGTCACAGATACGCAGTATTTT
TRBJ2-1 NA 13 TRBV6-4 NA CASSDSKEYEQFF TGTGCCAGCAGTGACTCGAAGGAGTATGAGCAGTTCTTC
TRBJ2-5 few 16 TRBV7-9 TRBD2 CASSLVGTRFGETQYF TGTGCCAGCAGCTTAGTCGGGACTAGGTTTGGGGAGACCCAGTACTTC
TRBJ2-7 many 14 TRBV5-1 NA CASSLTVTSYEQYF TGCGCCAGCAGCTTGACAGTTACCTCCTACGAGCAGTACTTC
TRBJ2-1 NA 14 TRBV29-1 TRBD1 CSVAGTGFYNEQFF TGCAGCGTAGCCGGGACAGGGTTTTACAATGAGCAGTTCTTC
TRBJ2-7 NA 12 TRBV20-1 NA CSARLGIYEQYF TGCAGTGCTAGACTCGGAATCTACGAGCAGTACTTC
TRBJ2-7 many 16 TRBV29-1 NA CSVESGFTPLSYEQYF TGCAGCGTTGAATCCGGCTTTACCCCACTCTCCTACGAGCAGTACTTC
TRBJ2-1 many 16 TRBV6-1 TRBD2 CASSSPGLKTYNEQFF TGTGCCAGCAGTAGTCCGGGACTAAAAACCTACAATGAGCAGTTCTTC
TRBJ2-1 few 15 TRBV7-2 TRBD2 CASSGMGTSANEQFF TGTGCCAGCAGCGGAATGGGGACTAGCGCCAATGAGCAGTTCTTC
TRBJ2-5 NA 16 TRBV6-1 TRBD2 CASSPGLAGGVETQYF TGTGCCAGCAGCCCAGGACTAGCGGGAGGCGTGGAGACCCAGTACTTC
TRBJ2-2 few 13 TRBV20-1 TRBD2 CSASFLAVGELFF TGCAGTGCTAGTTTCCTAGCGGTCGGGGAGCTGTTTTTT
TRBJ2-5 few 14 TRBV19 NA CASSSQVYQETQYF TGTGCCAGTAGTTCACAGGTTTACCAAGAGACCCAGTACTTC
TRBJ2-7 many 15 TRBV5-1 NA CASGFPGMIFYEQYF TGCGCCAGTGGATTCCCCGGGATGATCTTCTACGAGCAGTACTTC
TRBJ2-3 NA 16 TRBV12-3/TRBV12-4 NA CASSLLDRILTDTQYF TGTGCCAGCAGCTTACTCGACCGCATACTCACAGATACGCAGTATTTT
TRBJ2-7 NA 11 TRBV29-1 NA CSVEWRGEQYF TGCAGCGTTGAATGGCGTGGGGAGCAGTACTTC
TRBJ2-7 NA 14 TRBV20-1 TRBD2 CSASRLGGTYEQYF TGCAGTGCTAGTCGACTGGGGGGGACCTACGAGCAGTACTTC
TRBJ1-1 NA 14 TRBV28 NA CASRRNPFRSHDFF TGTGCCAGCAGACGCAATCCGTTCCGCTCCCATGATTTCTTT
TRBJ2-7 few 13 TRBV4-2 NA CASSREYGYEQYF TGTGCCAGCAGTCGGGAGTATGGGTACGAGCAGTACTTC
TRBJ2-1 many 14 TRBV13 NA CASSSERRGNEQFF TGTGCCAGCAGCTCAGAGCGGAGGGGGAATGAGCAGTTCTTC
TRBJ2-7 many 15 TRBV20-1 TRBD2 CSALGLAGGTYEQYF TGCAGTGCTCTGGGACTAGCGGGGGGTACCTACGAGCAGTACTTC
TRBJ1-2 NA 15 TRBV28 NA CASSSPGLTSYGYTF TGTGCCAGCAGTTCGCCGGGACTGACCTCCTATGGCTACACCTTC
TRBJ2-5 NA 18 TRBV4-1 NA CASSQRGGVGADQETQYF TGCGCCAGCAGCCAAAGGGGAGGAGTTGGAGCGGACCAAGAGACCCAGTACTTC
TRBJ2-7 many 13 TRBV12-3/TRBV12-4 NA CASSWRGTYEQYF TGTGCCAGCAGTTGGAGGGGAACGTACGAGCAGTACTTC
TRBJ2-7 many 15 TRBV15 TRBD2 CATSRGTSGSFEQYF TGTGCCACCAGCAGAGGGACTAGCGGGAGTTTCGAGCAGTACTTC
TRBJ1-5 many 15 TRBV2 NA CASSEPYRENQPQHF TGTGCCAGCAGTGAACCTTACAGGGAAAATCAGCCCCAGCATTTT
TRBJ2-6 NA 19 TRBV28 TRBD1 CASSLGQGFWSSGANVLTF TGTGCCAGCAGCCTGGGACAGGGGTTTTGGAGCTCTGGGGCCAACGTCCTGACTTTC
TRBJ1-5 many 14 TRBV20-1 TRBD1 CSARVGTENQPQHF TGCAGTGCTAGAGTCGGGACAGAGAATCAGCCCCAGCATTTT
TRBJ2-3 NA 16 TRBV6-4 NA CASSSDWGDSTDTQYF TGTGCCAGCTCCTCGGACTGGGGGGACAGCACAGATACGCAGTATTTT
TRBJ2-2 NA 13 TRBV11-3 NA CASRASGTGELFF TGTGCCAGCAGGGCATCGGGCACCGGGGAGCTGTTTTTT
TRBJ2-6 NA 14 TRBV20-1 NA CSARPGSGANVLTF TGCAGTGCTAGGCCAGGCTCTGGGGCCAACGTCCTGACTTTC
TRBJ2-5 many 14 TRBV6-5 NA CASSYVALGETQYF TGTGCCAGCAGTTACGTGGCGCTGGGAGAGACCCAGTACTTC
TRBJ2-3 once 14 TRBV10-1 NA CASGQGTYTDTQYF TGCGCCAGCGGTCAGGGGACCTACACAGATACGCAGTATTTT
TRBJ2-1 many 17 TRBV29-1 NA CSVEDDRRPTYYNEQFF TGCAGCGTTGAGGATGACAGGCGGCCAACCTACTACAATGAGCAGTTCTTC
TRBJ2-7 few 17 TRBV7-2 TRBD1 CASSSSLATGASYEQYF TGTGCCAGCAGCTCCTCCCTCGCAACAGGGGCTTCGTACGAGCAGTACTTC